This T cell receptor (beta chain) was sequenced for a study of a mutant IDH1 vaccine in newly diagnosed glioma (dated by TCRdb to about 2021). Regarding the complete study: Across visits V03 through V10, patients got a total of eight vaccinations, given in weeks 1, 3, 5, 7, 11, 15, 19 and 23. Vaccination was initiated 4-6 weeks after radiotherapy alone, or concurrently with temozolomide cycles in the chemotherapy-containing groups. Of the roughly 32 treated patients, around 62% were male and roughly 40% were female, and a mean age of roughly 41 years was recorded. Prior to enrollment, patients had been given standard therapy consisting of radiotherapy alone, temozolomide alone, or radiochemotherapy with temozolomide, with the combination given to most patients. Peripheral blood was collected at six visits: V03 (baseline), V05, V07, V10, V12 and V13. Longitudinal TCRB deep sequencing was done for some 25 treated patients, wherever samples were available for exploratory analyses. Here is what the overall study found, with its caveats: The authors noted that analyses of patient blood samples could not be reproduced because of sample limitations. Selection of PBMC samples for TCRB deep sequencing was based on availability. Pseudoprogression seemed to be unrelated to changes in the top peripheral T cell clonotypes found by TCRB sequencing. Across multiple MHC alleles, vaccine-induced immune responses were seen in 90% to 95% of patients.

The protocol used for the library was the immunoSEQ multiplex PCR assay. Following the manufacturer's protocol, the hsTCRB Kit was used to amplify rearranged TCR beta chain sequences. TCRB libraries were sequenced on an Illumina MiSeq. Per the source publication's procedure: Demultiplexing, trimming and gene mapping were performed with the kit vendor's proprietary platform. This immuneACCESS table, as held by TCRdb, lists in-frame sequences with V and J called but not all clones. Of the missing ones, under half trace to an unresolved V gene in checked studies; the others have no known cause. Clonal size and the V and J genes are those of that table, whereas D and trimming came from the DNA. This sample is represented by 52,000 or so clones; around 82% of them were singletons. About 3.1% of the sample is taken by the ten largest. The sample's time point, from its label and the paper: week 5, during vaccination. Every vaccine dose consisted of 300 ug of a 20-mer mutant IDH1 peptide in Montanide, administered subcutaneously together with topical imiquimod. Newly diagnosed WHO grade 3 or 4 IDH1-mutant astrocytomas showing loss of nuclear ATRX were present in the donors. The samples were drawn from NOA16, a multicentre, single-arm, open-label phase I trial in Germany that tested a mutant IDH1 peptide vaccine in humans for the first time. Genomic DNA for TCRB sequencing was extracted from EDTA blood using the DNeasy Blood and Tissue Kit.

On this clone itself: Which antigen it targets is not known. Base quality data are lacking; no much larger clone is found one base away.

From its cysteine to its phenylalanine, the CDR3 spans 15 amino acids. Only the CDR3 part of the read is kept: 45 bases, read in frame from the first base. V is cut by 3 bases and J by 4 bases, and the space between the germline ends is 15 bases. Taken from the germline V gene (reference sequence), the CDR1 and CDR2 loops are SEHNR and FQNEAQ. The sequence was collected from a woman in her late teens or twenties with glioma. Some clones in this sample may be carry-over from other donors' samples. The chain was built from TRBV7-9 and TRBJ1-2; the D region possibly corresponds to TRBD1 (5 bases align). The specimen comprised PBMCs, sampled from a glioma patient whose treatment included an IDH1 peptide vaccine. CDR3 reads: CASSFLGVQGYGYTF. In nucleotides, the sequence is TGTGCCAGCAGCTTTCTAGGGGTCCAGGGCTATGGCTACACCTTC.